Below are 3 T cell receptor beta chains sequenced from a single sample in a study of T cell repertoires in cytomegalovirus infection. A single record per CDR3 protein comes from TCRdb applying MiXCR to the reads. The sample records roughly 800,000 distinct CDR3 sequences, just under 30% being singletons. The antigens for these receptors are not known. The sequencing used cultured CD8+ T cells from PBMCs, collected from culture after CMV antigen stimulation. The receptors were sampled from a human donor in good health (CMV status not recorded). Some clones in this sample may be carry-over from other donors' samples.

The V and J genes are TRBV28 and TRBJ2-7; D may be TRBD2 (6 bases). Looked up from germline, CDR1 is MDHEN and CDR2 is SYDVKM. The CDR3 extends over 17 amino acids. V was cut by 5 bases and J by 0 bases, with 20 bases left in between. The CDR3 is CASSPAVGGLSSYEQYV. The CDR3 nucleotides read TGTGCCAGCAGTCCCGCAGTGGGGGGTTTGAGCTCCTACGAGCAGTACGTC.

V gene TRBV29-1 combines with J gene TRBJ2-5; D unclear. This CDR3 contains 14 residues. Between the trimmed V and J ends, which lost 3 bases and 4 bases, there was a span of 15 bases. CDR1 is SQVTM and CDR2 is ANQGSEA in the germline V gene. The DNA of the CDR3 is TGCAGCGTTGATGGAGCCCAGCAGCGAGAGACCCAGTACTTC. Residues: CSVDGAQQRETQYF.

This clonotype was picked up many times. The gene calls are TRBV7-2 and TRBJ2-1; 9 bases map to TRBD2. Germline V gene lookup returns CDR1 SGHTA and CDR2 FQGNSA. J lost 10 bases, V lost 1 base, and 14 bases had no gene match. The CDR3 sequence is 17 residues long. The CDR3: CASSLGYSGGLAGEQFF. Written as DNA, the CDR3 is TGTGCCAGCAGCTTAGGTTATAGCGGGGGCCTTGCGGGCGAGCAGTTCTTC.